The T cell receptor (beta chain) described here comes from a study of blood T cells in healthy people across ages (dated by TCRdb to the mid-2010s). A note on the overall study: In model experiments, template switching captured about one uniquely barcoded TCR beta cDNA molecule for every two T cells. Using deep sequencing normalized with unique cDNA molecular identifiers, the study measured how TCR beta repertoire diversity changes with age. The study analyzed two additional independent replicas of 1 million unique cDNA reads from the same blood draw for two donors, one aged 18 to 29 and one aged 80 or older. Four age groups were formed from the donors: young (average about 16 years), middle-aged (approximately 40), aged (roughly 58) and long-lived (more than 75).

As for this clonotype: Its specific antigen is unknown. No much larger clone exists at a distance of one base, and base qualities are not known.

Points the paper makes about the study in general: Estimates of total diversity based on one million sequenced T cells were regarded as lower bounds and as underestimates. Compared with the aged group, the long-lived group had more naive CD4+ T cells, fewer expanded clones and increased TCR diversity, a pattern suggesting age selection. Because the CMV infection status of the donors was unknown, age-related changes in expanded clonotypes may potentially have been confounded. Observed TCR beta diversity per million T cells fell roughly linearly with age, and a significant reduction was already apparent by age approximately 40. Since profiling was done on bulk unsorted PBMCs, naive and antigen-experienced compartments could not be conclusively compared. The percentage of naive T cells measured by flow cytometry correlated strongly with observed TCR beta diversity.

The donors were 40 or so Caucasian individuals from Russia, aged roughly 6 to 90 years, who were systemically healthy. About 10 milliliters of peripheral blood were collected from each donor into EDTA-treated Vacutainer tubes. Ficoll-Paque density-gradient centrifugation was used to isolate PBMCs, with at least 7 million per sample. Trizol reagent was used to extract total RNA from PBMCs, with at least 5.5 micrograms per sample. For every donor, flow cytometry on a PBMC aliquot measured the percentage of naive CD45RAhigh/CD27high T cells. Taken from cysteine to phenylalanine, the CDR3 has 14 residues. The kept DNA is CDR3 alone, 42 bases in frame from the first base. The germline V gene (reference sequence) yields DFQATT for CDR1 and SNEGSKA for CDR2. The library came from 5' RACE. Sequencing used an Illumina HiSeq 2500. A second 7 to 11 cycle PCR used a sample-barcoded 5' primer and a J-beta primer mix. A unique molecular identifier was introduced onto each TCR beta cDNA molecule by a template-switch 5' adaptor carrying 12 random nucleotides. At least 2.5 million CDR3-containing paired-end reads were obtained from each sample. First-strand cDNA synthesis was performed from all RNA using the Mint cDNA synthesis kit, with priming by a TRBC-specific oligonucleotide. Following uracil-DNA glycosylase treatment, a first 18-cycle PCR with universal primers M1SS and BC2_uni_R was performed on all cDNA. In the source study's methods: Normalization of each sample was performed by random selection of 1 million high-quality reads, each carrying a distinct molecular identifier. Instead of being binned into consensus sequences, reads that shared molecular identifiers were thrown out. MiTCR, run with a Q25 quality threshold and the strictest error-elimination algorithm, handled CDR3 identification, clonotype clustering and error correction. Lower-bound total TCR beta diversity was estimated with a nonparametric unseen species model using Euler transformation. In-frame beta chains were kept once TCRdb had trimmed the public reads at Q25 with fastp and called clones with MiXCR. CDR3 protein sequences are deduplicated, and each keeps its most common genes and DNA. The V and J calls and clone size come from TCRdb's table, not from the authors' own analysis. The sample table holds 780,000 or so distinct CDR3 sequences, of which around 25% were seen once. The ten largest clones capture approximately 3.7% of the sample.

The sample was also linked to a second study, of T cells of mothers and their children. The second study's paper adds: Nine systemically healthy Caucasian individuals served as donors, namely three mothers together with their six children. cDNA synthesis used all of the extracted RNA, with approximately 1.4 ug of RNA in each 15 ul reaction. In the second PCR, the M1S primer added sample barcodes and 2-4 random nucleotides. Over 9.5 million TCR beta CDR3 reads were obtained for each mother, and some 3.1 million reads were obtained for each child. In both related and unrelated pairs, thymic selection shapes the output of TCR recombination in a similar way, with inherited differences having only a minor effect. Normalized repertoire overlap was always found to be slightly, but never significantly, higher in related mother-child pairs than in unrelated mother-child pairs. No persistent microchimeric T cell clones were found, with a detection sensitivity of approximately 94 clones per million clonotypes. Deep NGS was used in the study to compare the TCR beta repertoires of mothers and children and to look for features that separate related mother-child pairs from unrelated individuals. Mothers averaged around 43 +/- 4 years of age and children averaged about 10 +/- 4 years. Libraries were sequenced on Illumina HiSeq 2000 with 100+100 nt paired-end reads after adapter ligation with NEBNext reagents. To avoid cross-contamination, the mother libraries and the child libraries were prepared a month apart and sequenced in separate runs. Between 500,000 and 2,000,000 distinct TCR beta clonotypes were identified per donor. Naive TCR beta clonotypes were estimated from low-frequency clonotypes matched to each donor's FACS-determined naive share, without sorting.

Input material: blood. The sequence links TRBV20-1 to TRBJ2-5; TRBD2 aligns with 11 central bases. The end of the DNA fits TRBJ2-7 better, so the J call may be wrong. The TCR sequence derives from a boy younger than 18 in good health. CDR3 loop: CSAEIAGGPYEQYF. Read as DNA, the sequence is TGCAGTGCCGAAATAGCGGGGGGGCCTTACGAGCAGTACTTC.